The 8 T cell receptor beta chains below come from one sample, sequenced in a study of T cells in tumors after PD-1 blockade (dated by TCRdb to the late 2010s). Libraries were made using the immunoSEQ multiplex PCR assay. This immuneACCESS table, as held by TCRdb, lists in-frame sequences with V and J called but not all clones. Of the missing ones, under half trace to an unresolved V gene in checked studies; the others have no known cause. A total of over 60,000 clones appear in this sample, under 80% of them only once. About 4.8% of the sample comes from the top ten. The sample's time point label, in plain terms: after anti-PD-1 therapy. The sample was PBMCs, taken after anti-PD-1 treatment. The receptors originated from a human donor with basal cell carcinoma.

The chain recombines TRBV11-2 with TRBJ2-1; 9 bases agree with TRBD2. Germline CDR1 and CDR2: SGHAT and FQNNGV. This CDR3 has 19 amino acids. The ends lost 4 bases at V and 4 bases at J; junction bases unmatched: 17. The CDR3 protein is CASSSVRIAGERSYNEQFF. In DNA, the CDR3 is TGTGCCAGCAGCTCCGTACGAATAGCGGGGGAGCGATCATACAATGAGCAGTTCTTC.

This chain joins TRBV6-6 and TRBJ1-3; D gene ambiguous. The CDR3 is 11 residues long. The V end was cut by 6 bases, the J end by 9 bases, with 9 bases between. The germline CDR1 and CDR2 sequences are MNHNY and SVGAGI (reference sequence). In nucleotides, the CDR3 is TGTGCCAGCAGAGAGGGAGGCACCATATATTTT. Amino acid sequence: CASREGGTIYF.

This chain uses TRBV30 with TRBJ2-7; D is possibly TRBD1 (5 bases). V dropped 1 base and J dropped 0 bases, with 13 bases sitting between them. This CDR3 contains 15 residues. Germline V gene data show CDR1 as GTSNPN and CDR2 as SVGIG (reference sequence). The CDR3 region is CAWSARQGNSYEQYF. The CDR3 nucleotides are TGTGCCTGGAGTGCCCGCCAGGGAAACTCCTACGAGCAGTACTTC.

The chain carries TRBV28 and TRBJ2-3; the match to TRBD2 covers 16 bases. Germline assignment: CDR1 MDHEN and CDR2 SYDVKM. Losses at the gene ends were 7 bases for V and 0 bases for J; bases not matched to a gene: 10. CDR3 length: 19 residues. In DNA form, the CDR3 reads TGTGCCAGCACCCATCGGGGACTAGCGGGGGGGCTTAGCACAGATACGCAGTATTTT. Translation gives CASTHRGLAGGLSTDTQYF.

A word on this clone: Mismatch with germline at one junction end may stem from a read error. The chain is built from TRBV19 and TRBJ2-1; possible D gene TRBD2, 7 bases. Per germline, CDR1 LNHDA and CDR2 SQIVND (reference sequence). The CDR3 loop spans 16 amino acids. CDR3: CASITQGGGSNNEQFF. As DNA, the CDR3 is TGTGCCAGTATAACCCAAGGGGGGGGCTCCAACAATGAGCAGTTCTTC.

DNA for the CDR3: TGTGCCAGCTCACCACACTCTCTGATAGGACAGGGAATCCCCGGGGAGCTGTTTTTT. Translating it yields CASSPHSLIGQGIPGELFF. V is TRBV18 and J is TRBJ2-2; TRBD1 agrees at 8 bases. This CDR3 is 19 amino acids long. With 1 base clipped from V and 6 bases from J, the junction kept 16 bases outside the gene matches. CDR1 and CDR2 from the germline V gene are KGHSH and LQKENI.

The J gene is TRBJ1-5, the V gene TRBV7-8; D ambiguous. V lost 5 bases to trimming and J lost 0 bases, with 11 bases between them. Per the germline V gene, CDR1 is SGHVS and CDR2 is FQNEAQ. This CDR3 is 15 amino acids long. CDR3 sequence: CASSPQVLSNQPQHF. For the CDR3, the DNA is TGTGCCAGCAGCCCTCAGGTACTTAGCAATCAGCCCCAGCATTTT.

By sample share, this clone is medium-sized. The rearrangement links TRBV6-5 to TRBJ2-7; 7 positions agree with TRBD1. The CDR3 runs to 13 residues. With V trimmed by 8 bases and J by 3 bases, 7 bases remained unmatched. CDR1 and CDR2 (germline): MNHEY, SVGAGI. This CDR3 reads CASDPGQYYEQYF. CDR3 sequence (DNA): TGTGCCAGCGACCCGGGACAGTACTACGAGCAGTACTTC.